The sequence of this T cell receptor beta chain was determined in a study of Tregs in tolerant kidney transplant recipients. Mixed chimerism was transient after nonmyeloablative marrow transplants from related graft donors. Unstimulated regulatory T cells (CD4+CD25+CD127-), CD4+CD25- non-regulatory cells, CD4 and CD8 cells were FACS-sorted from thawed PBMCs. General study findings and limits: This study did not directly address biological reproducibility. Some patients' samples used different primers over time, so nucleotide sequences weren't comparable. Validation in larger populations is needed because few patients were studied.

Here immunoSEQ multiplex PCR was the method, and the copy in TCRdb shows in-frame clones only, minus some. The table for this sample gives 25,000 or so clones. Note on this clone: Its specificity is not known. The read ends 3 residues shy of where the CDR3 ends; the end is completed using the germline J gene.

V was cut by 2 bases and J by 9 bases, with 11 bases left in between. The germline V gene has CDR1 MNHNS and CDR2 SASEGT. This CDR3 has 13 amino acids. The gene calls are TRBV6-1 and TRBJ1-5, with TRBD1 as a possible D gene (5 bases). Here the sequenced sample was CD4+ T cells from blood (PBMCs), taken 6 months after the transplant. This receptor was taken from a human patient who received a combined kidney and bone marrow transplant. A share of the T cells may be of graft donor origin. Here the CDR3 reads CASSERGLGPQHF. The CDR3 DNA, read in part, is TGTGCCAGCAGTGAACGGGGGTTAGGGCCC.